These T cell receptor beta chains were read from a single sample in a study of cytomegalovirus exposure and HLA in healthy donors. Assay: immunoSEQ multiplex PCR; the TCRdb copy retains only in-frame clones and omits some. The sample includes some 180,000 clones, 65% to 85% of them seen just once. Material: PBMCs. The receptor source for this set is a female donor in good health and CMV-seronegative. CDR3s include the opening cysteine and the closing phenylalanine or tryptophan. The order of the fields is D gene, clone size, V gene, J gene, CDR3 protein, CDR3 DNA. A D gene is named only where the DNA matches it firmly. Part of the rows lack a size; the others show once, few, many or a class for expanded clones.

d_gene: -
abundance: -
v_gene: TRBV29-1
j_gene: TRBJ1-4
CDR3aa: CSVVGRGSNEKLFF
CDR3nt: TGCAGCGTCGTGGGAAGGGGCTCTAATGAAAAACTGTTTTTT

d_gene: -
abundance: once
v_gene: TRBV7-8
j_gene: TRBJ1-2
CDR3aa: CASSSNFGYTF
CDR3nt: TGTGCCAGCAGCTCCAATTTCGGCTACACCTTC

d_gene: -
abundance: -
v_gene: TRBV7-9
j_gene: TRBJ2-5
CDR3aa: CASSFLDKRETQYF
CDR3nt: TGTGCCAGCAGCTTCCTAGATAAGAGAGAGACCCAGTACTTC

d_gene: TRBD1
abundance: -
v_gene: TRBV2
j_gene: TRBJ2-7
CDR3aa: CASSRDRGITYEQYF
CDR3nt: TGTGCCAGCAGCCGGGACAGGGGAATTACCTACGAGCAGTACTTC

d_gene: -
abundance: -
v_gene: TRBV7-6
j_gene: TRBJ2-2
CDR3aa: CASSLRQGGTGELFF
CDR3nt: TGTGCCAGCAGCTTAAGGCAGGGTGGGACCGGGGAGCTGTTTTTT

d_gene: -
abundance: -
v_gene: TRBV6-6
j_gene: TRBJ2-7
CDR3aa: CASRYSGEFAYEQYF
CDR3nt: TGTGCCAGCAGATACTCCGGGGAGTTCGCCTACGAGCAGTACTTC

d_gene: -
abundance: -
v_gene: TRBV9
j_gene: TRBJ2-5
CDR3aa: CASSVAGGRGTLQQETQYF
CDR3nt: TGTGCCAGCAGCGTAGCCGGCGGGAGAGGGACACTACAACAAGAGACCCAGTACTTC

d_gene: -
abundance: -
v_gene: TRBV11-3
j_gene: TRBJ1-4
CDR3aa: CASSLEGGGNEKLFF
CDR3nt: TGTGCCAGCAGCTTAGAAGGGGGGGGAAATGAAAAACTGTTTTTT

d_gene: -
abundance: -
v_gene: TRBV2
j_gene: TRBJ1-1
CDR3aa: CASSEDTGFMNTEAFF
CDR3nt: TGTGCCAGCAGCGAAGACACGGGATTCATGAACACTGAAGCTTTCTTT

d_gene: -
abundance: -
v_gene: TRBV7-2
j_gene: TRBJ1-1
CDR3aa: CASSLRPGLGKMNTEAFF
CDR3nt: TGTGCCAGCAGCTTAAGGCCAGGGTTGGGGAAAATGAACACTGAAGCTTTCTTT

d_gene: -
abundance: -
v_gene: TRBV5-1
j_gene: TRBJ1-2
CDR3aa: CASSLDLATNYGYTF
CDR3nt: TGCGCCAGCAGCTTGGATCTGGCAACTAACTATGGCTACACCTTC

d_gene: TRBD2
abundance: -
v_gene: TRBV28
j_gene: TRBJ2-7
CDR3aa: CASSYTRTGGGYEQYF
CDR3nt: TGTGCCAGCAGTTACACACGAACGGGGGGAGGTTACGAGCAGTACTTC

d_gene: TRBD2
abundance: once
v_gene: TRBV12-5
j_gene: TRBJ2-3
CDR3aa: CASGWTSGGFTDTQYF
CDR3nt: TGTGCTAGTGGATGGACTAGCGGGGGATTCACAGATACGCAGTATTTT

d_gene: -
abundance: -
v_gene: TRBV7-2
j_gene: TRBJ2-7
CDR3aa: CASSLLYEQYF
CDR3nt: TGTGCCAGCAGCTTACTCTACGAGCAGTACTTC

d_gene: -
abundance: -
v_gene: TRBV7-9
j_gene: TRBJ2-5
CDR3aa: CASIPGETETQYF
CDR3nt: TGTGCCAGCATCCCGGGAGAGACGGAGACCCAGTACTTC

d_gene: TRBD1
abundance: few
v_gene: TRBV7-9
j_gene: TRBJ1-1
CDR3aa: CASTGTGAGIRNTEAFF
CDR3nt: TGTGCCAGCACCGGGACAGGGGCGGGAATTCGGAACACTGAAGCTTTCTTT

d_gene: TRBD2
abundance: -
v_gene: TRBV9
j_gene: TRBJ2-1
CDR3aa: CASSVGVAGGGGYNEQFF
CDR3nt: TGTGCCAGCAGCGTAGGGGTAGCGGGAGGGGGGGGGTACAATGAGCAGTTCTTC

d_gene: -
abundance: -
v_gene: TRBV28
j_gene: TRBJ1-5
CDR3aa: CASSLGQSSGRHF
CDR3nt: TGTGCCAGCAGTTTAGGACAGTCTTCGGGCCGGCATTTT

d_gene: TRBD1
abundance: few
v_gene: TRBV2
j_gene: TRBJ1-6
CDR3aa: CASSDQRGTAIIHNSPLHF
CDR3nt: TGTGCCAGCAGTGACCAGCGCGGGACAGCCATTATCCATAATTCACCCCTCCACTTT

d_gene: -
abundance: -
v_gene: TRBV5-6
j_gene: TRBJ2-7
CDR3aa: CASSPGLGDYEQYF
CDR3nt: TGTGCCAGCAGCCCGGGTCTGGGGGACTACGAGCAGTACTTC

d_gene: -
abundance: -
v_gene: TRBV25-1
j_gene: TRBJ2-1
CDR3aa: CASSEVRNEQFF
CDR3nt: TGTGCCAGCAGTGAAGTCCGCAATGAGCAGTTCTTC

d_gene: -
abundance: -
v_gene: TRBV28
j_gene: TRBJ1-1
CDR3aa: CASSFVLNTEAFF
CDR3nt: TGTGCCAGCAGTTTCGTCCTGAACACTGAAGCTTTCTTT

d_gene: TRBD1
abundance: -
v_gene: TRBV7-9
j_gene: TRBJ1-1
CDR3aa: CASNHEPGRGENTEAFF
CDR3nt: TGTGCCAGTAACCACGAGCCGGGCAGGGGGGAGAACACTGAAGCTTTCTTT

d_gene: TRBD1
abundance: -
v_gene: TRBV19
j_gene: TRBJ1-1
CDR3aa: CASSRQGYTEAFF
CDR3nt: TGTGCCAGTAGCCGACAGGGGTATACTGAAGCTTTCTTT

d_gene: TRBD2
abundance: -
v_gene: TRBV6-5
j_gene: TRBJ2-3
CDR3aa: CASSYRLAGTDTQYF
CDR3nt: TGTGCCAGCAGTTACCGACTAGCGGGGACAGATACGCAGTATTTT

d_gene: -
abundance: -
v_gene: TRBV25-1
j_gene: TRBJ1-1
CDR3aa: CASSDSGAQAFF
CDR3nt: TGTGCCAGCAGTGACTCGGGAGCACAAGCTTTCTTT

d_gene: -
abundance: few
v_gene: TRBV2
j_gene: TRBJ1-1
CDR3aa: CASSGGDFSNTEAFF
CDR3nt: TGTGCCAGCAGTGGGGGCGACTTTTCGAACACTGAAGCTTTCTTT

d_gene: TRBD1
abundance: -
v_gene: TRBV9
j_gene: TRBJ1-1
CDR3aa: CASSAQGGLNTEAFF
CDR3nt: TGTGCCAGCAGCGCCCAGGGGGGACTGAACACTGAAGCTTTCTTT

d_gene: -
abundance: -
v_gene: TRBV11-2
j_gene: TRBJ2-7
CDR3aa: CASSLGEGYEQYF
CDR3nt: TGTGCCAGCAGCTTAGGCGAGGGCTACGAGCAGTACTTC

d_gene: TRBD2
abundance: -
v_gene: TRBV7-9
j_gene: TRBJ2-3
CDR3aa: CASSDTRGRATSTDTQYF
CDR3nt: TGTGCCAGCAGCGATACTCGCGGGAGGGCCACTAGCACAGATACGCAGTATTTT

d_gene: -
abundance: -
v_gene: TRBV21-1
j_gene: TRBJ2-5
CDR3aa: CASSKVGQQETQYF
CDR3nt: TGTGCCAGCAGCAAGGTTGGTCAGCAAGAGACCCAGTACTTC

d_gene: -
abundance: -
v_gene: TRBV18
j_gene: TRBJ1-1
CDR3aa: CASSPLQGEAFF
CDR3nt: TGTGCCAGCTCACCACTACAGGGTGAAGCTTTCTTT

d_gene: -
abundance: few
v_gene: TRBV7-9
j_gene: TRBJ1-1
CDR3aa: CSSRPSTGPSGTEAFF
CDR3nt: TGTTCCAGCAGACCCTCAACAGGGCCTTCGGGGACTGAAGCTTTCTTT

d_gene: TRBD1
abundance: once
v_gene: TRBV6-5
j_gene: TRBJ1-1
CDR3aa: CASSYHPPTGDTEAFF
CDR3nt: TGTGCCAGCAGTTATCATCCCCCCACAGGGGACACTGAAGCTTTCTTT

d_gene: TRBD1
abundance: -
v_gene: TRBV6-5
j_gene: TRBJ2-7
CDR3aa: CASSYGTGESEQYF
CDR3nt: TGTGCCAGCAGTTATGGGACAGGGGAAAGCGAGCAGTACTTC

d_gene: -
abundance: once
v_gene: TRBV11-3
j_gene: TRBJ1-2
CDR3aa: CASSLDLVTGYGYTF
CDR3nt: TGTGCCAGCAGCTTAGATCTAGTGACAGGATATGGCTACACCTTC

d_gene: -
abundance: -
v_gene: TRBV2
j_gene: TRBJ2-1
CDR3aa: CASSELGSGYNEQFF
CDR3nt: TGTGCCAGCAGTGAGTTGGGCTCCGGATACAATGAGCAGTTCTTC

d_gene: -
abundance: -
v_gene: TRBV4-1
j_gene: TRBJ2-3
CDR3aa: CASSQVAPLDTQYF
CDR3nt: TGCGCCAGCAGCCAAGTAGCCCCGCTGGATACGCAGTATTTT

d_gene: TRBD2
abundance: -
v_gene: TRBV7-2
j_gene: TRBJ2-7
CDR3aa: CASSFRLAGGYEQYF
CDR3nt: TGTGCCAGCAGCTTTAGACTAGCGGGGGGGTACGAGCAGTACTTC

d_gene: -
abundance: few
v_gene: TRBV6-1
j_gene: TRBJ2-1
CDR3aa: CASSEFSGYNEQFF
CDR3nt: TGTGCCAGCAGTGAATTTAGCGGATACAATGAGCAGTTCTTC

d_gene: TRBD2
abundance: once
v_gene: TRBV6-5
j_gene: TRBJ2-1
CDR3aa: CASSYSLAGYNEQFF
CDR3nt: TGTGCCAGCAGTTACTCGCTAGCGGGGTACAATGAGCAGTTCTTC

d_gene: -
abundance: once
v_gene: TRBV19
j_gene: TRBJ2-3
CDR3aa: CASSGRRTDTQYF
CDR3nt: TGTGCCAGTAGCGGGAGAAGGACAGATACGCAGTATTTT

d_gene: -
abundance: few
v_gene: TRBV29-1
j_gene: TRBJ2-3
CDR3aa: CSVEPFQGLSTDTQYF
CDR3nt: TGCAGCGTTGAACCCTTCCAGGGTCTGAGCACAGATACGCAGTATTTT

d_gene: -
abundance: -
v_gene: TRBV7-9
j_gene: TRBJ2-1
CDR3aa: CSSSLARGEQFF
CDR3nt: TGTTCCAGCAGCTTAGCGCGCGGGGAACAGTTCTTC

d_gene: TRBD1
abundance: -
v_gene: TRBV30
j_gene: TRBJ1-5
CDR3aa: CAWSNPGQGGLGPNQPQHF
CDR3nt: TGTGCCTGGAGTAATCCGGGACAGGGAGGGTTGGGGCCTAATCAGCCCCAGCATTTT

d_gene: -
abundance: -
v_gene: TRBV14
j_gene: TRBJ1-1
CDR3aa: CASSLKRGTEAFF
CDR3nt: TGTGCCAGCAGCCTTAAAAGGGGCACTGAAGCTTTCTTT

d_gene: TRBD1
abundance: -
v_gene: TRBV5-1
j_gene: TRBJ2-1
CDR3aa: CASSPDRASSYNEQLF
CDR3nt: TGCGCCAGCAGCCCTGACAGGGCTAGCTCCTACAATGAGCAGCTCTTC

d_gene: -
abundance: -
v_gene: TRBV4-2
j_gene: TRBJ2-7
CDR3aa: CASSQVQGPHEQYF
CDR3nt: TGTGCCAGCAGCCAAGTACAGGGTCCCCACGAGCAGTACTTC

d_gene: -
abundance: -
v_gene: TRBV7-3
j_gene: TRBJ2-7
CDR3aa: CASSDAPGDEQYF
CDR3nt: TGTGCCAGCAGCGACGCCCCAGGGGACGAGCAGTACTTC

d_gene: -
abundance: -
v_gene: TRBV7-8
j_gene: TRBJ1-2
CDR3aa: CASAKDGRDYGYTF
CDR3nt: TGTGCCAGCGCCAAAGATGGGAGGGATTATGGCTACACCTTC

d_gene: -
abundance: -
v_gene: TRBV28
j_gene: TRBJ1-2
CDR3aa: CATLDSSYGYTF
CDR3nt: TGTGCCACATTGGACAGCTCTTATGGCTACACCTTC

d_gene: TRBD1
abundance: -
v_gene: TRBV19
j_gene: TRBJ2-7
CDR3aa: CASSIGDRAYEQYF
CDR3nt: TGTGCCAGTAGTATCGGGGACAGGGCCTACGAGCAGTACTTC

d_gene: -
abundance: -
v_gene: TRBV4-1
j_gene: TRBJ1-3
CDR3aa: CASSQDLEVFSGNTIYF
CDR3nt: TGCGCCAGCAGCCAAGATCTCGAGGTCTTCTCTGGAAACACCATATATTTT

d_gene: TRBD2
abundance: -
v_gene: TRBV7-2
j_gene: TRBJ2-3
CDR3aa: CASSPTGLAGETDTQYF
CDR3nt: TGTGCCAGCAGCCCCACCGGACTAGCGGGAGAGACAGATACGCAGTATTTT

d_gene: TRBD2
abundance: -
v_gene: TRBV28
j_gene: TRBJ2-5
CDR3aa: CASSLTSGTYQETQYF
CDR3nt: TGTGCCAGCAGTTTAACTAGCGGGACATACCAAGAGACCCAGTACTTC